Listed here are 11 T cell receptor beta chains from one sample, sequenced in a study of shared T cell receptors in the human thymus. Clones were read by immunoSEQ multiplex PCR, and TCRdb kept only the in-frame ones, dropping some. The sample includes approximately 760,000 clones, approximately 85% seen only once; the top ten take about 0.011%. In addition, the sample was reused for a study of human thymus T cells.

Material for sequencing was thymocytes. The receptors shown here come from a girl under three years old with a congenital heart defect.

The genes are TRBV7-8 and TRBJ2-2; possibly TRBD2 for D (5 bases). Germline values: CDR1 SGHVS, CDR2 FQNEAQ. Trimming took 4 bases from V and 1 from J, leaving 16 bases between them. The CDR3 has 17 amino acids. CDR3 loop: CASSSRDPSWNTGELFF. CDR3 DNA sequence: TGTGCCAGCAGCTCCAGAGATCCTAGCTGGAACACCGGGGAGCTGTTTTTT.

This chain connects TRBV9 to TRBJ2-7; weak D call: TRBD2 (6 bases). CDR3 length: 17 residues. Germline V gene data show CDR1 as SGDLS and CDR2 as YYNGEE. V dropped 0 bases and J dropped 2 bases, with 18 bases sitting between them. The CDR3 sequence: CASSVAVGGTPPYEQYF. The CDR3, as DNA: TGTGCCAGCAGCGTAGCGGTCGGTGGGACTCCTCCCTACGAGCAGTACTTC.

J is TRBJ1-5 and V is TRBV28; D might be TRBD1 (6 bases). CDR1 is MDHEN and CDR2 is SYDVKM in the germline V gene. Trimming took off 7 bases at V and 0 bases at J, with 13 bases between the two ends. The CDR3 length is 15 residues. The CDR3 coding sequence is TGTGCCAGCACTCCGGGACACAGTAGCAATCAGCCCCAGCATTTT. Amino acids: CASTPGHSSNQPQHF.

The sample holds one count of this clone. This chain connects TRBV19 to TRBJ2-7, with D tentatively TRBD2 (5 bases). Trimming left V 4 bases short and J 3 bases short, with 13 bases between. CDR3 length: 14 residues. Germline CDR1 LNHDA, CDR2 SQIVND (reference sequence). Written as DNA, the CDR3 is TGTGCCAGTAGTACGATGCGGGCCAGCTACGAGCAGTACTTC. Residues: CASSTMRASYEQYF.

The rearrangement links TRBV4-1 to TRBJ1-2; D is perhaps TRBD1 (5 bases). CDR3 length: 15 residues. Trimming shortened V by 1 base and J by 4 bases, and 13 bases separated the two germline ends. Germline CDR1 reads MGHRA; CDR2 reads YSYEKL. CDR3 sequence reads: CASSQGRAGLYGYTF. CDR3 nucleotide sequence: TGCGCCAGCAGCCAAGGTCGGGCGGGACTCTATGGCTACACCTTC.

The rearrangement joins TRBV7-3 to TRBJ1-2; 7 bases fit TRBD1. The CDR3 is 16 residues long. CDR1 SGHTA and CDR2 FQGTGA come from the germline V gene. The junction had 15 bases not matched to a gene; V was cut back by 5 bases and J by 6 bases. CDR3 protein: CASSPTEDRDLDGYTF. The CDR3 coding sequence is TGTGCCAGCAGCCCAACAGAAGACAGGGACTTAGATGGCTACACCTTC.

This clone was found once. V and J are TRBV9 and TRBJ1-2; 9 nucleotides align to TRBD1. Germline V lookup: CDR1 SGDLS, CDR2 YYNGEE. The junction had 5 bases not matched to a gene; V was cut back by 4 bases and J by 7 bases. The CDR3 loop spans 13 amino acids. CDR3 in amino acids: CASSFRDRVGYTF. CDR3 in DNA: TGTGCCAGCAGCTTCCGGGACAGGGTTGGCTACACCTTC.

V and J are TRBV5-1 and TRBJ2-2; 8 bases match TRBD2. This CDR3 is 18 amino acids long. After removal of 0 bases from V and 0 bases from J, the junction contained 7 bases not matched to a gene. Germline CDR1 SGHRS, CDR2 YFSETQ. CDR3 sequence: CASSLVDPGLANTGELFF. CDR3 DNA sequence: TGCGCCAGCAGCTTGGTGGATCCGGGACTAGCGAACACCGGGGAGCTGTTTTTT.

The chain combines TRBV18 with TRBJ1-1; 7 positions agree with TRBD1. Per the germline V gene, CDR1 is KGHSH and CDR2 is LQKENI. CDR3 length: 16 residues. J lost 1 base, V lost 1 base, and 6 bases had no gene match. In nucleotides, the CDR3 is TGTGCCAGCTCACCACGTAAAGGGGGCCAGAACACTGAAGCTTTCTTT. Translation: CASSPRKGGQNTEAFF.

In DNA form, the CDR3 reads TGCGCCAGCAGCCGCGGACAGGCCCCCCTACCCAGCCACTCCTACGAGCAGTACTTC. Amino acids: CASSRGQAPLPSHSYEQYF. The chain has TRBV5-1 and TRBJ2-7, with TRBD1 identical over 7 bases. The germline V gene has CDR1 SGHRS and CDR2 YFSETQ. CDR3 length equals 19 residues. V lost 4 bases to trimming and J lost 0 bases; unmatched junction nucleotides: 19. Drawing the rest from reference TRBV5-1 and TRBJ2-7, the complete variable domain is KAGVTQTPRYLIKTRGQQVTLSCSPISGHRSVSWYQQTPGQGLQFLFEYFSETQRNKGNFPGRFSGRQFSNSRSEMNVSTLELGDSALYLCASSRGQAPLPSHSYEQYFGPGTRLTVT.

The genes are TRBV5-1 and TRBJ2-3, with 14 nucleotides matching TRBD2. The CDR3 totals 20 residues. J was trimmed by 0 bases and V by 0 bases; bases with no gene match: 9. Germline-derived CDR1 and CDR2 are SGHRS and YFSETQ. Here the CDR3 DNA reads TGCGCCAGCAGCTTGGTTGGACTAGCGGGGGGTCGGACTAGCACAGATACGCAGTATTTT. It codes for CASSLVGLAGGRTSTDTQYF.